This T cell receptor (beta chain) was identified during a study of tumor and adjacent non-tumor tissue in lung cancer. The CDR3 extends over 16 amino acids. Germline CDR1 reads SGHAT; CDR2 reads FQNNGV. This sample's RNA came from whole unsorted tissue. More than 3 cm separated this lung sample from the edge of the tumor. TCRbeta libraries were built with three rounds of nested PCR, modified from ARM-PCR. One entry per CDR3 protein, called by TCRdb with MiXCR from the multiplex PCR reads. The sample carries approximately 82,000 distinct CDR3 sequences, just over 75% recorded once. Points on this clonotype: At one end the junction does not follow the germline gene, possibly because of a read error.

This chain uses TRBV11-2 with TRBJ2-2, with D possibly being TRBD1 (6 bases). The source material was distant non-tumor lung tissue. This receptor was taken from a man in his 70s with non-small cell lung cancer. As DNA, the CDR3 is TGTACCAGCAGCTTAGTGGGCACAGGGCTTGCCGGGGAGCTGTCTTTC. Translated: CTSSLVGTGLAGELSF.